The present T cell receptor (beta chain) was sequenced within a study of T cell repertoires in cytomegalovirus infection. Study background: CMV epitopes used comprised recently identified HLA-C-restricted ones and well-studied HLA-B-restricted ones. It can be stated that public TCR beta signatures indicated CMV infection as well as a matching HLA type. General study points: CMV-specific TCR beta clonotypes restricted by HLA-C were the ones dominating the ex vivo response.

This clonotype turned up a few times. Antigen unknown. The CDR3 runs 14 residues. CDR1 SGHVS and CDR2 FNYEAQ come from the germline V gene. V lost 2 bases and J lost 6, with 13 bases in between. Each CDR3 protein gets one entry after TCRdb re-called the reads with MiXCR. This sample has about 920,000 distinct CDR3 sequences, with 31% found just once. Material: cultured CD8+ T cells from PBMCs, obtained from culture after CMV antigen stimulation. The V and J genes are TRBV7-6 and TRBJ1-2; perhaps TRBD1 as D (5 bases). The receptor's source is a human donor in good health (CMV status not recorded). Some clones in this sample may be carry-over from other donors' samples. CDR3 protein: CASSLNGAKDGYTF. The DNA for the CDR3 is TGTGCCAGCAGCTTAAACGGGGCTAAGGATGGCTACACCTTC.